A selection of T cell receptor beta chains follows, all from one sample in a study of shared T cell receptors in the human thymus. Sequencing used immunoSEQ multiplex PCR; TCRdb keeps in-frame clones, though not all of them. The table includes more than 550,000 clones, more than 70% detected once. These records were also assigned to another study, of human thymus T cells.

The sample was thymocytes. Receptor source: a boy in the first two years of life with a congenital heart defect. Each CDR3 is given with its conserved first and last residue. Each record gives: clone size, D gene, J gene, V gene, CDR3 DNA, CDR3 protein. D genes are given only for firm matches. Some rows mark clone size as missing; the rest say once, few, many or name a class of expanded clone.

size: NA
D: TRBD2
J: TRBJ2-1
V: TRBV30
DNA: TGTGCCTGGAGGGGAGTCGGACTAGCGGGAGGTAATGAGCAGTTCTTC
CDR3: CAWRGVGLAGGNEQFF

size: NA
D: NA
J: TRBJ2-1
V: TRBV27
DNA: TGTGCCAGCAGTGTCGGAGCGGAAAACTCCTACAATGAGCAGTTCTTC
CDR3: CASSVGAENSYNEQFF

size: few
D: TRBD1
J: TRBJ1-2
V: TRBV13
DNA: TGTGCCAGCAGCCCGCACAGGGGTTTTATTGAGCGCTACACCTTC
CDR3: CASSPHRGFIERYTF

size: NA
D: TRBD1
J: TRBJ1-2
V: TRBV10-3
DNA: TGTGCCATCAGCCCCGGGACAGGGAGGTTTTATGGCTACACCTTC
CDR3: CAISPGTGRFYGYTF

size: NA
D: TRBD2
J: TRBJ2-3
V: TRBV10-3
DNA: TGTGCCATCCGGGGCGGGGGGGCCTCAGATACGCAGTATTTT
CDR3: CAIRGGGASDTQYF

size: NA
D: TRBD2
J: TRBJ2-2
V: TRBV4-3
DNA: TGCGCCAGCAGCCAAGAAGATAGCGGGGGGGCTGCTAACACCGGGGAGCTGTTTTTT
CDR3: CASSQEDSGGAANTGELFF

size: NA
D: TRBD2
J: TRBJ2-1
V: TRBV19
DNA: TGTGCCAGTAGTATAGCAAGCGGGGGGGCCCGTGAGCAGTTCTTC
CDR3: CASSIASGGAREQFF

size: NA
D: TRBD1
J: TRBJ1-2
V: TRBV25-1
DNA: TGTGCCATCAGCGGACAGGGGAATAACTATGGCTACACCTTC
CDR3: CAISGQGNNYGYTF

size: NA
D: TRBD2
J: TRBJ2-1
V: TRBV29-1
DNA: TGCAGCGATGGTAGGCTAGCGGGAGTTCATGAGCAGTTCTTC
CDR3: CSDGRLAGVHEQFF

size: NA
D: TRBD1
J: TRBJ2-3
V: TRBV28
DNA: TGTGCCAGCAGTTTTAAGGGACAGGGAAACACAGATACGCAGTATTTT
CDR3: CASSFKGQGNTDTQYF

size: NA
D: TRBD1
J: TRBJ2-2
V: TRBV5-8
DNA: TGTGCCAGCAGCTGGCGGGACAGGGGTTTCTCCGGGGAGCTGTTTTTT
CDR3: CASSWRDRGFSGELFF

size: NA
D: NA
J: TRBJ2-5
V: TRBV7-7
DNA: TGTGCTAGCAGCTTAGAGAGTGGCAGGGGTGCCCAGTACTTC
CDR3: CASSLESGRGAQYF

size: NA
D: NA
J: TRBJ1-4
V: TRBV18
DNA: TGTGCCAGCTCATACCAAACCCCGGACTCGAATGAAAAACTGTTTTTT
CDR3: CASSYQTPDSNEKLFF

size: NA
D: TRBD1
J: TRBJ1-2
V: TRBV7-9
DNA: TGTGCCAGCAGCCCAAGGGGGCGCGGCTATGGCTACACCTTC
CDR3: CASSPRGRGYGYTF

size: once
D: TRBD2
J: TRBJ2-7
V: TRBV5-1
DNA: TGCGCCAGCAGCCCCCTACTAGCGGGAGTCTTCTACGAGCAGTACTTC
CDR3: CASSPLLAGVFYEQYF

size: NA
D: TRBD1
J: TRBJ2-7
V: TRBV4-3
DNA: TGCGCCAGCAGCCAAGACCCGGACAGGAGCCACTACGAGCAGTACTTC
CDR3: CASSQDPDRSHYEQYF

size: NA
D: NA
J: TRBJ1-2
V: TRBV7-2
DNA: TGTGCCAGCAGCTTAAGGAGGGATCAATATGGCTACACCTTC
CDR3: CASSLRRDQYGYTF

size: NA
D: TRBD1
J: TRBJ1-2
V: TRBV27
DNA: TGTGCCAGCAGTTCACGACAGGGGGGGCACGATAACTATGGCTACACCTTC
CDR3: CASSSRQGGHDNYGYTF

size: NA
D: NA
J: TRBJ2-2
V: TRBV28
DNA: TGTGCCAGCAGCCCCAAAAAGACAGGCTACACAAACTCCGCGAACACCGGGGAGCTGTTTTTT
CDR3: CASSPKKTGYTNSANTGELFF

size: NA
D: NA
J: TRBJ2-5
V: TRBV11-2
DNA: TGTGCCAGCAGCTCTACAGGGTCGCTTGAGACCCAGTACTTC
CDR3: CASSSTGSLETQYF

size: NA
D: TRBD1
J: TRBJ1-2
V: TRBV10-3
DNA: TGTGCCATCTCCGACAGGGGCTACAACTATGGCTACACCTTC
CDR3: CAISDRGYNYGYTF

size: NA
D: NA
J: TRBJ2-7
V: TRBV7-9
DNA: TGTGCCAGCAGCCCCCCCGGGACAATCTCCTACGAGCAGTACTTC
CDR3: CASSPPGTISYEQYF

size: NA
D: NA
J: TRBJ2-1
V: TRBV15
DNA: TGTGCCACCAGCAGAGATCTCGCAGGGTGGAATGAGCAGTTCTTC
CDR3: CATSRDLAGWNEQFF

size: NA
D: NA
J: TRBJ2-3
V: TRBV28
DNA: TGTGCCAGCAGTTTTAGTACAGGTTCCGCGCAGTATTTT
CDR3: CASSFSTGSAQYF

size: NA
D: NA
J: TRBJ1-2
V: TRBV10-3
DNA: TGTGCCATCAGTGGGACACTCCTATCCGATGGGGGCTACACCTTC
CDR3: CAISGTLLSDGGYTF

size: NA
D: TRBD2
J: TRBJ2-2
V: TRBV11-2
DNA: TGTGCCAGCAGCTCGACTCTTAGCGGGGGGACGAACACCGGGGAGCTGTTTTTT
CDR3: CASSSTLSGGTNTGELFF

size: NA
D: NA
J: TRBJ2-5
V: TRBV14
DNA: TGTGCCAGCAGCCAAGGCCCGGGGGAAGGGTTAGGCGGCCAAGAGACCCAGTACTTC
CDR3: CASSQGPGEGLGGQETQYF

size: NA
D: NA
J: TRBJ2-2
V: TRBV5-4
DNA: TGTGCCAGCAGCTTGGCCAACGACACAGGGACCGGGGAGCTGTTTTTT
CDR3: CASSLANDTGTGELFF

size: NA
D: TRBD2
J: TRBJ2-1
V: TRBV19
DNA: TGTGCCAGTAGGCCCGGGACTAGCGGGAGGGGTATGCGCAATGAGCAGTTCTTC
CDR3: CASRPGTSGRGMRNEQFF

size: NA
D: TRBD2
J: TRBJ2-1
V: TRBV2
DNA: TGTGCCAGCAGTGGACTAGCGGGCTACAATGAGCAGTTCTTC
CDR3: CASSGLAGYNEQFF

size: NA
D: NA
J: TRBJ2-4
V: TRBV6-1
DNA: TGTGCCAGCATAGATAGGACTAACATTCAGTACTTC
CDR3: CASIDRTNIQYF

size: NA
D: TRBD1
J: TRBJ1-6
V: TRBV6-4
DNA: TGTGCCAGCAGTGATACAGGGGAAGGATCACCCCTCCACTTT
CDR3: CASSDTGEGSPLHF

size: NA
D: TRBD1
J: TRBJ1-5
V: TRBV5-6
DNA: TGTGCCAGCAGCCAGGGACAGGGTCGCAATCAGCCCCAGCATTTT
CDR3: CASSQGQGRNQPQHF

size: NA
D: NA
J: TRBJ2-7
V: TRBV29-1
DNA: TGCAGCGTTCTCAGGGGGGACCAAACCTACGAGCAGTACTTC
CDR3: CSVLRGDQTYEQYF

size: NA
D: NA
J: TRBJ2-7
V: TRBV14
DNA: TGTGCCAGCAGCCAAGGGCAGGGCTACGAGCAGTACTTC
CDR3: CASSQGQGYEQYF

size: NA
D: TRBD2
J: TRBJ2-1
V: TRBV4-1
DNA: TGCGCCAGCAGCCAAGAGGGATCTAGCGGGAAATACAATGAGCAGTTCTTC
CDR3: CASSQEGSSGKYNEQFF

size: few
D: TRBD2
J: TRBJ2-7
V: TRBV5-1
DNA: TGCGCCAGCAGCCCCGGGACTAGCGGGAGTTTTTTCGGTGAGCAGTACTTC
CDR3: CASSPGTSGSFFGEQYF

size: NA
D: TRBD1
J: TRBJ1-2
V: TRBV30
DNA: TGTGCCTCACGAGGCGGACAGGGAGAATATGGCTACACCTTC
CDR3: CASRGGQGEYGYTF

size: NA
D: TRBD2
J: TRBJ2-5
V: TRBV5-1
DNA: TGCGCCAGCAGCTGTCCCGGGACTAGCGGGAGGCGGGAGACCCAGTACTTC
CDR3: CASSCPGTSGRRETQYF

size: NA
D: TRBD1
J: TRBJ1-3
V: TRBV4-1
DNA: TGCGCCAGCAGCCAAGATAAACCCAGGGGGTTAGGTTCGGGGTTCTCTGGAAACACCATATATTTT
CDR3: CASSQDKPRGLGSGFSGNTIYF

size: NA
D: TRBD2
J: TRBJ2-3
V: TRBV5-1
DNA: TGCGCCAGCAGCCTCTCCAGCGGGAGGACAGATACGCAGTATTTT
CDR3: CASSLSSGRTDTQYF

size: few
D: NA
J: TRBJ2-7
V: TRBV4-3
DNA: TGCGCCAGCAGCCAACGAGGGTCCTACGAGCAGTACTTC
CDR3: CASSQRGSYEQYF